Shown below are 32 T cell receptor beta chains from a single sample sequenced in a study of T cell responses to AZD1222 COVID-19 vaccine. Clones were sequenced by immunoSEQ multiplex PCR, and TCRdb holds only the in-frame ones, with some missing. This sample has about 120,000 clones, with 80% to 90% found just once. Material: peripheral blood, obtained on day 0 of AZD1222 vaccination. Source of these receptors: an adult in good health.

The chain has TRBV5-1 and TRBJ1-1; D gene uncertain. CDR1 is SGHRS and CDR2 is YFSETQ in the germline V gene. The V and J ends lost 4 bases and 0 bases respectively, with 7 bases between them. There are 13 residues in the CDR3. The CDR3 DNA follows: TGCGCCAGCAGCCTCCAGTTGAACACTGAAGCTTTCTTT. This codes for CASSLQLNTEAFF.

This clone occurred once. The J gene is TRBJ2-7, the V gene TRBV4-1; D remains unclear. The ends were cut back, 1 base at V and 0 bases at J, with 7 bases in the middle. CDR3 length: 14 amino acids. The germline CDR1 and CDR2 sequences are MGHRA and YSYEKL. CDR3 sequence (DNA): TGCGCCAGCAGCCAAGTTGTGATCTCCTACGAGCAGTACTTC. Translated: CASSQVVISYEQYF.

V usage is TRBV28 and J usage is TRBJ1-1; D is uncertain. The V gene's germline CDR1 is MDHEN and CDR2 SYDVKM. V was cut by 3 bases and J by 2 bases, with 13 bases left in between. The CDR3 spans 15 residues. The chain's CDR3 is CASSFDRRTNTEAFF. The CDR3 nucleotides are TGTGCCAGCAGTTTTGACCGCCGGACCAACACTGAAGCTTTCTTT.

This sequence joins TRBV6-5 and TRBJ2-5; D is possibly TRBD1 or TRBD2 (6 bases each). Trimming shortened V by 3 bases and J by 5 bases, and 10 bases separated the two germline ends. CDR3 length: 13 residues. Germline V lookup: CDR1 MNHEY, CDR2 SVGAGI. CDR3 DNA sequence: TGTGCCAGCAGTTATCGAGGGGGGGAGACCCAGTACTTC. It codes for CASSYRGGETQYF.

The genes are TRBV2 and TRBJ1-5; 9 bases fit TRBD1. Germline V lookup: CDR1 SNHLY, CDR2 FYNNEI. This CDR3 region has 13 residues. Trimming cost V 7 bases and J 4 bases; bases outside gene matches: 2. CDR3 bases: TGTGCCAGCATCGGGACAGGGAATCAGCCCCAGCATTTT. It yields the protein CASIGTGNQPQHF. Complete variable domain (other parts from reference TRBV2 and TRBJ1-5): EPEVTQTPSHQVTQMGQEVILRCVPISNHLYFYWYRQILGQKVEFLVSFYNNEISEKSEIFDDQFSVERPDGSNFTLKIRSTKLEDSAMYFCASIGTGNQPQHFGDGTRLSIL.

The chain has TRBV7-8 and TRBJ1-2; D gene unclear. CDR3 length: 17 residues. CDR1 is SGHVS, CDR2 FQNEAQ, per germline. V was cut by 3 bases and J by 4 bases, with 21 bases left in between. CDR3 nucleotides: TGTGCCAGCAGCTTGGGTTCAGGCCTGGGGAGTTTCTATGGCTACACCTTC. The encoded protein is CASSLGSGLGSFYGYTF.

The genes are TRBV6-1 and TRBJ2-1; unclear D gene. V lost 2 bases and J lost 7, with 0 bases in between. This CDR3 spans 10 amino acids. CDR1 MNHNS and CDR2 SASEGT come from the germline V gene. The DNA for the CDR3 is TGTGCCAGCAGTGAAAATGAGCAGTTCTTC. Protein product: CASSENEQFF.

This rearrangement joins TRBV7-9 to TRBJ2-7; 8 bases agree with TRBD1. Trimming cost V 7 bases and J 1 base; bases outside gene matches: 3. Germline CDR1 SEHNR, CDR2 FQNEAQ (reference sequence). This CDR3 spans 13 amino acids. The CDR3 protein is CASTGQESYEQYF. CDR3 DNA: TGTGCCAGCACGGGACAGGAATCCTACGAGCAGTACTTC.

The V gene is TRBV7-2, the J gene TRBJ2-5, with 8 bases aligning to TRBD2. The V gene's germline CDR1 is SGHTA and CDR2 FQGNSA. The CDR3 covers 15 residues. Trimming at V came to 10 bases and at J to 7 bases, leaving 17 bases not matched to a gene. The chain's CDR3 is CATKTGGVGYGTQYF. In DNA, the CDR3 is TGTGCCACCAAAACCGGGGGGGTCGGTTATGGGACCCAGTACTTC.

The rearrangement joins TRBV9 to TRBJ2-2; possible D gene TRBD2, 5 bases. This CDR3 is 17 amino acids long. V was pared by 3 bases and J by 0 bases, with 15 bases between. The germline V gene has CDR1 SGDLS and CDR2 YYNGEE. CDR3 DNA: TGTGCCAGCAGCGCCCCCCGGAGGCACTCGAACACCGGGGAGCTGTTTTTT. Its protein is CASSAPRRHSNTGELFF.

This clone was recorded once. J is TRBJ2-2 and V is TRBV3-1 (or the pseudogene TRBV3-2); 7 bases match TRBD1. Germline lookup yields CDR1 LGHDT and CDR2 YNNKEL (reference sequence). CDR3 length equals 13 residues. Trimming at V came to 8 bases and at J to 7 bases, leaving 7 bases not matched to a gene. The DNA for the CDR3 is TGTGCCAGCCAGGCAGGGGGTGGCGGGGAGCTGTTTTTT. Protein: CASQAGGGGELFF.

The chain couples TRBV29-1 to TRBJ2-6; D is ambiguous. Germline assignment: CDR1 SQVTM and CDR2 ANQGSEA. The CDR3 loop spans 13 amino acids. V gave up 3 bases and J gave up 2 bases, with 5 bases separating them. Here the CDR3 DNA reads TGCAGCGTTGACAGTACTGGGGCCAACGTCCTGACTTTC. Protein product: CSVDSTGANVLTF.

The chain carries TRBV19 and TRBJ2-4; 7 nucleotides match TRBD1. Per germline, CDR1 LNHDA and CDR2 SQIVND (reference sequence). The J segment lost 0 bases and the V segment lost 4 bases, leaving 6 bases of the junction unmatched. The CDR3 has 16 amino acids. CDR3 in DNA: TGTGCCAGTAGTACCCAGACAGGGCAAGCCAAAAACATTCAGTACTTC. This translates into CASSTQTGQAKNIQYF. The full variable domain, its missing parts supplied by reference TRBV19 and TRBJ2-4, is DGGITQSPKYLFRKEGQNVTLSCEQNLNHDAMYWYRQDPGQGLRLIYYSQIVNDFQKGDIAEGYSVSREKKESFPLTVTSAQKNPTAFYLCASSTQTGQAKNIQYFGAGTRLSVL.

This CDR3 is CASSRVDRGPNSPLHF. CDR3 nucleotide sequence: TGCGCCAGCAGCCGAGTAGACAGGGGGCCTAATTCACCCCTCCACTTT. This sequence joins TRBV10-2 and TRBJ1-6; 10 nucleotides agree with TRBD1. Germline V gene data show CDR1 as WSHSY and CDR2 as SAAADI. The CDR3 runs to 16 residues. V shed 6 bases, J shed 6 bases, and the junction held 8 bases outside the gene matches.

As regards this clone: A read error may account for a junction end that differs from germline. This rearrangement joins TRBV7-7 to TRBJ2-2, with D possibly matching TRBD2 (6 bases). The CDR3 covers 15 residues. From germline, CDR1 is SSHAT and CDR2 FNYEAQ (reference sequence). The CDR3 DNA sequence: TGTGCTAGCAGCTCCGGGGACTTCGCCACCGGGGAGCTGTTTTTT. It is translated as CASSSGDFATGELFF.

The chain couples TRBV5-4 to TRBJ1-1; 8 bases match TRBD1. CDR1 SGHNT and CDR2 YYREEE come from the germline V gene (reference sequence). V lost 4 bases to trimming and J lost 4 bases; unmatched junction nucleotides: 6. This CDR3 region has 14 residues. This CDR3 is CASSPRTGPTEAFF. For the CDR3, the DNA is TGTGCCAGCAGCCCACGGACAGGGCCCACTGAAGCTTTCTTT.

V usage is TRBV5-4 and J usage is TRBJ2-5, with D unclear. The ends were cut back, 0 bases at V and 3 bases at J, with 6 bases in the middle. The CDR3 runs to 13 residues. Germline assignment: CDR1 SGHNT and CDR2 YYREEE (reference sequence). The CDR3 loop is CASSLEWEETQYF. In DNA, the CDR3 is TGTGCCAGCAGCTTGGAATGGGAAGAGACCCAGTACTTC.

This clone showed up just once. The rearrangement uses TRBV6-1 and TRBJ1-2; D unresolved. This CDR3 is 15 amino acids long. With 0 bases removed from V and 4 bases from J, the gap between germline ends came to 12 bases. Germline V gene lookup returns CDR1 MNHNS and CDR2 SASEGT. For the CDR3, the DNA is TGTGCCAGCAGTGAAGCAGGACCCCAGGTCTATGGCTACACCTTC. Amino acids: CASSEAGPQVYGYTF.

The J gene is TRBJ1-6, the V gene TRBV6-5, with a weak D call TRBD1 (5 bases). The V and J ends lost 6 bases and 8 bases respectively, with 17 bases between them. CDR1 and CDR2 (germline): MNHEY, SVGAGI. This CDR3 spans 15 amino acids. The CDR3 nucleotides read TGTGCCAGCAGAACCGGGACTTTCAGTGATTCACCCCTCCACTTT. Translated: CASRTGTFSDSPLHF.

The rearrangement joins TRBV27 to TRBJ2-3; 13 bases are a match to TRBD2. The CDR3 loop spans 16 amino acids. Looked up from germline, CDR1 is MNHEY and CDR2 is SMNVEV (reference sequence). J lost 2 bases, V lost 4 bases, and 3 bases had no gene match. The CDR3, as DNA: TGTGCCAGCAGTTGGACTAGCGGGGGCCCCACAGATACGCAGTATTTT. Its protein is CASSWTSGGPTDTQYF.

The CDR3: CASSFSGSDTEAFF. The CDR3 coding sequence is TGTGCCAGCAGCTTCTCAGGATCGGACACTGAAGCTTTCTTT. V is TRBV7-2 and J is TRBJ1-1; unclear D gene. CDR3 length: 14 residues. V lost 3 bases, J lost 3 bases, and 11 bases lay in between. Germline V gene data show CDR1 as SGHTA and CDR2 as FQGNSA.

The chain links TRBV5-4 to TRBJ2-7; TRBD2 is a possible D gene (5 bases). CDR1 is SGHNT and CDR2 is YYREEE in the germline V gene (reference sequence). CDR3 length equals 14 residues. V dropped 0 bases and J dropped 1 base, with 8 bases sitting between them. The CDR3 loop is CASSLDPGSYEQYF. The CDR3 nucleotides read TGTGCCAGCAGCTTGGATCCGGGATCCTACGAGCAGTACTTC.

The gene calls are TRBV5-1 and TRBJ2-3; the D call may be TRBD1 or TRBD2 (5 bases each). Germline V gene data show CDR1 as SGHRS and CDR2 as YFSETQ. V was shortened by 7 bases and J by 4 bases, with 16 bases between the two germline ends. This CDR3 is 14 amino acids long. The CDR3 DNA reads as TGCGCCAGCCAGGGTCTCAGGGAGTCAGATACGCAGTATTTT. This gives the protein CASQGLRESDTQYF.

The chain combines TRBV7-2 with TRBJ2-5, with D hard to call. The V and J ends lost 2 bases and 5 bases respectively, with 9 bases between them. The CDR3 consists of 13 residues. Germline CDR1 reads SGHTA; CDR2 reads FQGNSA. CDR3 loop: CASSLNRGETQYF. The CDR3 nucleotides read TGTGCCAGCAGCTTAAATAGAGGCGAGACCCAGTACTTC.

J is TRBJ2-5 and V is TRBV25-1; a possible D gene is TRBD2 (5 bases). CDR1 MGHDK and CDR2 SYGVNS come from the germline V gene. Trimming pared 4 bases from V and 5 bases from J, leaving 20 bases between. The CDR3 spans 16 residues. This CDR3 reads CASSGLYSAGRETQYF. DNA for the CDR3: TGTGCCAGCAGTGGTCTATATAGCGCGGGTAGGGAGACCCAGTACTTC.

The chain joins TRBV27 to TRBJ2-7; TRBD1 matches 9 bases. CDR3 length: 13 residues. The V gene end was trimmed by 3 bases and the J gene end by 5 bases; junction bases not matched to a gene: 2. Germline CDR1 and CDR2: MNHEY and SMNVEV (reference sequence). The CDR3 DNA reads as TGTGCCAGCAGTTTGGACAGGGGCAACGAGCAGTACTTC. Residues: CASSLDRGNEQYF.

V is TRBV27 and J is TRBJ2-7, with a weak D call TRBD1 (5 bases). The V gene lost 1 base and the J gene lost 2 bases, with 12 bases spanning the gap. Germline lookup yields CDR1 MNHEY and CDR2 SMNVEV (reference sequence). This CDR3 is 15 amino acids long. The CDR3 loop is CASSLFVGAAYEQYF. CDR3 nucleotide sequence: TGTGCCAGCAGTTTATTCGTAGGGGCGGCCTACGAGCAGTACTTC.

V and J are TRBV28 and TRBJ1-6, with D perhaps matching TRBD1 (5 bases). The V end lost 7 bases, the J end lost 10 bases, and 14 bases lay between the germline ends. The CDR3 runs 13 residues. CDR1 and CDR2 from the germline V gene are MDHEN and SYDVKM. CDR3 region: CASTGTVPSPLHF. The CDR3 DNA sequence: TGTGCCAGCACCGGGACCGTTCCCTCACCCCTCCACTTT.

The V gene is TRBV5-1, the J gene TRBJ1-1, with D uncertain. The CDR3 sequence is 13 residues long. V was trimmed by 4 bases and J by 3 bases, leaving 10 bases between them. Germline loops: CDR1 SGHRS, CDR2 YFSETQ. The CDR3 nucleotides are TGCGCCAGCAGCATCCGGGTGGACACTGAAGCTTTCTTT. As protein: CASSIRVDTEAFF.

The chain carries TRBV10-2 and TRBJ1-5; unclear D gene. V lost 3 bases and J lost 4, with 4 bases in between. CDR1 is WSHSY, CDR2 SAAADI, per germline. This CDR3 has 12 amino acids. CDR3 in amino acids: CASSEWNQPQHF. Written as DNA, the CDR3 is TGCGCCAGCAGTGAATGGAATCAGCCCCAGCATTTT.

This chain joins TRBV4-3 and TRBJ1-5; D not certain. The germline V gene has CDR1 LGHNA and CDR2 YSLEER. The CDR3 totals 14 residues. Trimming shortened V by 0 bases and J by 5 bases, and 8 bases separated the two germline ends. CDR3 bases: TGCGCCAGCAGCCAAGATGATTCCTATCAGCCCCAGCATTTT. Its protein is CASSQDDSYQPQHF.

This rearrangement joins TRBV6-2 or TRBV6-3 to TRBJ2-1, with D maybe TRBD2 (5 bases). V lost 4 bases and J 6 bases, leaving 19 bases between the germline ends. CDR3 length: 16 amino acids. The germline V gene has CDR1 MNHEY and CDR2 SVGEGT. The CDR3 reads CASSWPDGELINEQFF. CDR3 nucleotides: TGTGCCAGCAGTTGGCCTGATGGGGAGCTCATCAATGAGCAGTTCTTC.